The entry below describes one TCR beta chain. Germline values: CDR1 MNHNY, CDR2 SVGAGI (reference sequence). Germline trimming cut 6 bases from V and 5 bases from J; bases unmatched to any gene: 6. The CDR3 extends over 15 amino acids. Primers included in the PCR were 60 Vbeta and 13 Jbeta primers. This table comes from immunoSEQ multiplex PCR, and its TCRdb copy is limited to in-frame clones, with some not included. Among 90,000 to 100,000 clones listed, 76% were seen once. These data are taken from a study of cytomegalovirus exposure and HLA in healthy donors. The V call is TRBV6-6, the J call TRBJ1-6, with 8 bases aligning to TRBD1. This TCR was sampled from a man between 35 and 55 years old in good health and CMV-seronegative. The sample consisted of PBMCs. CDR3 DNA: TGTGCCAGCAGACTGGACAGGGCGGATAATTCACCCCTCCACTTT. It is translated as CASRLDRADNSPLHF.